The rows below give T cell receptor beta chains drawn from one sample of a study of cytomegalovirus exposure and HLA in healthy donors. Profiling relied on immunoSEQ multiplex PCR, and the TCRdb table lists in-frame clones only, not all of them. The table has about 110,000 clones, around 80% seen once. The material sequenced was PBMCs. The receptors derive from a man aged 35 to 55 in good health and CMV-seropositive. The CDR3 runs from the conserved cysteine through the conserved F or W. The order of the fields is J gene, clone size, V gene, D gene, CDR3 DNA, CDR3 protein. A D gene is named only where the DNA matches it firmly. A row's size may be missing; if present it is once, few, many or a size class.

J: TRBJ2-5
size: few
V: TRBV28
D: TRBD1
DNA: TGTGCCAGCAGTTTTTTGACAGGGGTAAGGGAGACCCAGTACTTC
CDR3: CASSFLTGVRETQYF

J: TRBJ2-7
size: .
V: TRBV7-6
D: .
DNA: TGTGCCAGCAGCCCAGTGAGACAGAGCTCCTACGAGCAGTACTTC
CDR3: CASSPVRQSSYEQYF

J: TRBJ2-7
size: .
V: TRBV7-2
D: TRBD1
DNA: TGTGCCAGCAGCTTAGTTGGTACAGGGGCCGTCCTTTACGAGCAGTACTTC
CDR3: CASSLVGTGAVLYEQYF

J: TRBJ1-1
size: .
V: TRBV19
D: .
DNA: TGTGCCATCCTGAAACAGGGTGACGGGAAAGCTTTCTTT
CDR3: CAILKQGDGKAFF

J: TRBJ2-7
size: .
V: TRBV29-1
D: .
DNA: TGCAGCGTTGACACAGGGTACGAGCAGTACTTC
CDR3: CSVDTGYEQYF

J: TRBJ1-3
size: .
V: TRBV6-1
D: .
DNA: TGTGCCAGCAGTGGACAGCCCTCTGGAAACACCATATATTTT
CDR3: CASSGQPSGNTIYF

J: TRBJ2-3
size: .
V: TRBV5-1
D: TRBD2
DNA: TGCGCCAGCAGCTTGGCTCGGACTAGCGGGGAACTCACAGATACGCAGTATTTT
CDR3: CASSLARTSGELTDTQYF

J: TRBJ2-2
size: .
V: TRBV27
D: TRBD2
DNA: TGTGCCAGCAGTTTCGGTCCCCCAAGCGGGAGTCACACCGGGGAGCTGTTTTTT
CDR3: CASSFGPPSGSHTGELFF

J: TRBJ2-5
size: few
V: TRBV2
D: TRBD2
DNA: TGTGCCAGCGGACAAGCTAGCGGGGTGAAGACCCAGTACTTC
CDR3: CASGQASGVKTQYF

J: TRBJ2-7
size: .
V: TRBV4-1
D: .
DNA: TGCGCCAGCAGCCAAGATGAGGCCGGCCCCTACGAGCAGTACTTC
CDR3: CASSQDEAGPYEQYF

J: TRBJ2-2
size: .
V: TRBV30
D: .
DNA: TGTGCCTGGATTTTCAGCACCGGGGAGCTGTTTTTT
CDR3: CAWIFSTGELFF

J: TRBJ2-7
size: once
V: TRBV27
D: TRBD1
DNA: TGTGCCAGCAGTTTTGATCCGGGACAGGGAAGGATCGAGCAGTACTTC
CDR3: CASSFDPGQGRIEQYF

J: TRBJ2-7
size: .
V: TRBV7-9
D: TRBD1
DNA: TGTGCCAGCAGCCCTTGGACAGGGGGAATCTACGAGCAGTACTTC
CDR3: CASSPWTGGIYEQYF

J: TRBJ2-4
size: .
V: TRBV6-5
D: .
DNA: TGTGCCAGCAGGGCGGACAGTAATTTC
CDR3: CASRADSNF

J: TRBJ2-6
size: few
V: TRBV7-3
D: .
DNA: TGTGCCAGCAGCGCACAGGGTTCTGGGGCCAACGTCCTGACTTTC
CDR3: CASSAQGSGANVLTF

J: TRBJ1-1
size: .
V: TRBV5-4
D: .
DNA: TGTGCCAGCAGCACTAGGACAGCCCCGAACACTGAAGCTTTCTTT
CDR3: CASSTRTAPNTEAFF

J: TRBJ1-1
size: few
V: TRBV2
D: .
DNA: TGTGCCAGCAGTGAAGCGTTAGGGGCTGAAGCTTTCTTT
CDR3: CASSEALGAEAFF

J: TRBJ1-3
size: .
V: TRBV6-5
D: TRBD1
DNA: TGTGCCAGCAGTTACGGGACAGGGTACTCTGGAAACACCATATATTTT
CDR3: CASSYGTGYSGNTIYF

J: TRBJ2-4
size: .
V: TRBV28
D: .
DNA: TGTGCCAGCAGTTTTCCCGGGAGATCGGGAAACAGTCAGTACTTC
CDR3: CASSFPGRSGNSQYF

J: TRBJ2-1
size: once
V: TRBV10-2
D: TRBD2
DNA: TGCGCCAGCAGGACTAGCGGGAGAACTCACAATGAGCAGTTCTTC
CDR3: CASRTSGRTHNEQFF

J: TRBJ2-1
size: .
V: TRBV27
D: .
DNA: TGTGCCAGCAGTTTCGGAGGATACAATGAGCAGTTCTTC
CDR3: CASSFGGYNEQFF

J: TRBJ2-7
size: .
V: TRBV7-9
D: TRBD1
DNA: TGTGCCAGCAGCTGGCCGGGACAGGGCTTCAACGAGCAGTACTTC
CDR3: CASSWPGQGFNEQYF

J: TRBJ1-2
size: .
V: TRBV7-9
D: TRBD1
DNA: TGTGCCAGCAGCTTAGGGAGGACAGGGCCCGGACGTGGCTATGGCTACACCTTC
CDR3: CASSLGRTGPGRGYGYTF

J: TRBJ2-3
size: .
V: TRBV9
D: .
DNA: TGTGCCAGCAGCGTAGCTCGTGCAGATACGCAGTATTTT
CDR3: CASSVARADTQYF

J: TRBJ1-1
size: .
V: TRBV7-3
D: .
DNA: TGTGCCAGCAGCTTAACGGCAGTGACTGAAGCTTTCTTT
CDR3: CASSLTAVTEAFF

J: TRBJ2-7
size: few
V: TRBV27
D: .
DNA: TGTGCCAGCATGGGGGGGGCCTCATACGAGCAGTACTTC
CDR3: CASMGGASYEQYF

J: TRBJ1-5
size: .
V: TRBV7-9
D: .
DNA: TGTGCCAGCAGCCCCGGGGAGAATCAGCCCCAGCATTTT
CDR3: CASSPGENQPQHF

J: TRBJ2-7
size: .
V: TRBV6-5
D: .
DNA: TGTGCCAGCAGCCGACCAGGGGAGCGTTACGAGCAGTACTTC
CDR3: CASSRPGERYEQYF

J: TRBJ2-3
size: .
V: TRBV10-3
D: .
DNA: TGTGCCATCAGTGACCCCGACGTCGAGGCCACAGATACGCAGTATTTT
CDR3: CAISDPDVEATDTQYF

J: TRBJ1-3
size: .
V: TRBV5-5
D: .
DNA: TGTGCCAGCAGCTTGGCCCCGACAAACTCCGGAAACACCATATATTTT
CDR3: CASSLAPTNSGNTIYF

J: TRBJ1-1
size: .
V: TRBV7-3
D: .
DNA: TGTGCCAGCAGCCCTAGCGGGGTTTCGGTCACTGAAGCTTTCTTT
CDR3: CASSPSGVSVTEAFF

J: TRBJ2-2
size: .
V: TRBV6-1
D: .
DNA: TGTGCCAGCACAGGGGGACTTACGAACACCGGGGAGCTGTTTTTT
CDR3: CASTGGLTNTGELFF

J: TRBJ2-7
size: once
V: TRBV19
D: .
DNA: TGTGCCAGTAGTATCCGACCCCGCATTACGGGCGAGCAGTACTTC
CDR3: CASSIRPRITGEQYF

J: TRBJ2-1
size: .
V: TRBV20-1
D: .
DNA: TGCAGTGCTCCTTCGGGGAATGAGCAGTTCTTC
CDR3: CSAPSGNEQFF

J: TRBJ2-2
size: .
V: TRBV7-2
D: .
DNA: TGTGCCAGCAGCCTCAACACCGGGGAGCTGTTTTTT
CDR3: CASSLNTGELFF

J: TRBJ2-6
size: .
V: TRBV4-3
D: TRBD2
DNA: TGCGCCAGCAGCCCTCGACTAGCGGGGGGACCCTCTGGGGCCAACGGCCTGACTTTC
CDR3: CASSPRLAGGPSGANGLTF

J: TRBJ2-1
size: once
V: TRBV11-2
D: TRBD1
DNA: TGTGCCAGCAGCTTAGTTGGACAGGGGGCTAATGAGCAGTTCTTC
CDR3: CASSLVGQGANEQFF

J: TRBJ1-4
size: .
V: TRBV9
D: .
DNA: TGTGCCAGCAGCGCCCGCCGGGACGGCGCGGGGGAACTGTTTTTT
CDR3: CASSARRDGAGELFF

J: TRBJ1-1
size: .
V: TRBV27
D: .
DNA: TGTGCCAGCAAGCGGGGCTCTATGAACACTGAAGCTTTCTTT
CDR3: CASKRGSMNTEAFF

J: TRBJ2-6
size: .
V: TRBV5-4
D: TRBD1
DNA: TGTGCCAGCAGCTCGGGGACAGGGAAGGGTGGGGCCAACGGCCTGACTTTC
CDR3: CASSSGTGKGGANGLTF

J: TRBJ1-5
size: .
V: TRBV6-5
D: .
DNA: TGTGCCAGCACTCCAGTCTCGGGGGGGCCCCAGCATTTT
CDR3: CASTPVSGGPQHF

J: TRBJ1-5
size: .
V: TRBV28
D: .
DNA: TGTGCCAGCAGTTTAGCACAGGGAGATGGGCAGCCCCAGCATTTT
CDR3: CASSLAQGDGQPQHF

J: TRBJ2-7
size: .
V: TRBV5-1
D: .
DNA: TGCGCCAGCAGCTTGGTGCGGGACCGCAAGCAGTACTTC
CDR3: CASSLVRDRKQYF